The 2 T cell receptor beta chains below come from one sample, sequenced in a study of blood T cell repertoires in COVID-19. Libraries were prepared by immunoSEQ multiplex PCR; TCRdb keeps only in-frame clonotypes and omits some of them. Of 250,000 to 350,000 clones in the sample, 65% to 85% are singletons; the top ten hold over 1.1%. The specimen was peripheral blood. The receptor set was obtained from a human donor with COVID-19, enrolled during active disease. The donor label of this sample is uncertain.

This clone was observed many times. CDR3 sequence (DNA): TGTGCCAGCGGACCGGTAGGCGGGAACTATGGCTACACCTTC. It codes for CASGPVGGNYGYTF. V and J are TRBV28 and TRBJ1-2; D is unclear. This CDR3 is built from 14 residues. Germline V gene lookup returns CDR1 MDHEN and CDR2 SYDVKM. V was clipped by 8 bases and J by 2 bases, with 15 bases between them.

This chain uses TRBV27 with TRBJ1-2, with D uncertain. This CDR3 has 13 residues. V was pared by 2 bases and J by 2 bases, with 6 bases between. Germline loops: CDR1 MNHEY, CDR2 SMNVEV (reference sequence). This chain's CDR3 is CASSLAQNYGYTF. The CDR3 nucleotides are TGTGCCAGCAGTTTAGCCCAGAACTATGGCTACACCTTC.